This TCR beta chain was found in a study of control samples from healthy donors and cancer patients (dated by TCRdb to between 2020 and 2021). Library preparation was by the immunoSEQ multiplex PCR assay. Entries here come from immuneACCESS through TCRdb and include only in-frame sequences with V and J called. Some clones fail to appear in such tables; in the studies checked, an unresolved V gene covers under half of the shortfall, and the cause of the remainder is unknown. The table for this sample lists tens of thousands of clones; approximately 84% of them were counted only once. The biggest ten clones account for over 30% of the sample. With regard to this clone: Which antigen it targets is not known. Base qualities were left out, and no much larger clone turns up one base away.

This TCR was sampled from a man in his sixties or seventies with lung cancer. The sample was PBMCs.

The DNA sequence follows: TGTGCTAGTGGTTCATCACTAGCGGGGGAGCCGATTGAGCAGTTCTTC. The translation is CASGSSLAGEPIEQFF. The V gene is TRBV12-5 and the J gene is TRBJ2-1; TRBD2 fits 11 bases in the junction. From cysteine to phenylalanine, the CDR3 is 16 amino acids long. Here the CDR3 DNA is all that survives: 48 bases in frame from base 1. In the germline V gene, CDR1 corresponds to LGHNT and CDR2 to FRNRAP. Trimming accounts for 4 bases at V and 9 bases at J, while the number of junction bases matched to no gene is 11. Joined to the reference TRBV12-5 and TRBJ2-1 proteins, this CDR3 gives the full variable domain: DARVTQTPRHKVTEMGQEVTMRCQPILGHNTVFWYRQTMMQGLELLAYFRNRAPLDDSGMPKDRFSAEMPDATLATLKIQPSEPRDSAVYFCASGSSLAGEPIEQFFGPGTRLTVL.